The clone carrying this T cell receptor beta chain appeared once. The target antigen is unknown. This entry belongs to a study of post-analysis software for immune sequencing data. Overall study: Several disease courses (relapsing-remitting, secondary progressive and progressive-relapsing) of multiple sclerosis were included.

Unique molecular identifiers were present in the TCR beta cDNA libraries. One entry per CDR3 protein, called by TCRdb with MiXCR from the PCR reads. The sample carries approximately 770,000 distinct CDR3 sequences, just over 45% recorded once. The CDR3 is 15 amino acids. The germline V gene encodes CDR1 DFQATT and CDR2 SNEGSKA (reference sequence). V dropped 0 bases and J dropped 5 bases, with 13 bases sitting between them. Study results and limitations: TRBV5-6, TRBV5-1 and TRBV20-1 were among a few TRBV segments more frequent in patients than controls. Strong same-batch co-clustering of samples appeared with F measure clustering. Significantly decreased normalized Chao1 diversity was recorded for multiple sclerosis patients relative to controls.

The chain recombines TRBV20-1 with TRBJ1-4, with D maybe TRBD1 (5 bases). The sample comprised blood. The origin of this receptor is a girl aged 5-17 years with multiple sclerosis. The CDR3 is CSARDEGTLNEKLFF. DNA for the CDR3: TGCAGTGCTAGAGATGAGGGGACCCTCAATGAAAAACTGTTTTTT.